This entry lists 2 T cell receptor beta chains sequenced from one sample in a study of early T cells in non-severe SARS-CoV-2 infection (dated by TCRdb to about 2021). Libraries were made using 5' RACE. TCRdb lists the instrument as NextSeq 500. TCRdb redid the processing of the public reads, applying fastp at Q25 and MiXCR, and retained in-frame beta chains. A single entry per CDR3 protein holds the most common genes and DNA from its merged rows. The sample table lists tens of thousands of distinct CDR3 sequences, around 6% of them with a count of one. Roughly 4% of the sample belongs to the ten largest clones. This material consisted of whole blood, taken at baseline. These receptors were collected from an adult who was a healthcare worker with PCR-confirmed SARS-CoV-2 infection or an uninfected control (not recorded which).

The DNA for the CDR3 is TGCAGTGCTAGAGCGGGAGGGCTGGGTGAGCAGTTCTTC. Encoded protein: CSARAGGLGEQFF. The chain recombines TRBV20-1 with TRBJ2-1; TRBD2 agrees at 8 bases. Looked up from germline, CDR1 is DFQATT and CDR2 is SNEGSKA (reference sequence). The CDR3 is 13 residues long. Trimming took 1 base from V and 9 from J; bases not matched to a gene: 5.

This clonotype came up many times. This chain joins TRBV20-1 and TRBJ1-2; D unclear. Trimming shortened V by 0 bases and J by 2 bases, and 7 bases separated the two germline ends. The CDR3 spans 13 residues. Germline CDR1 is DFQATT and CDR2 is SNEGSKA (reference sequence). The CDR3 sequence: CSARDSANYGYTF. The CDR3 nucleotides read TGCAGTGCTAGAGATAGCGCCAACTATGGCTACACCTTC.